One sample yielded the 25 T cell receptor beta chains listed below, sequenced in a study of T cells in Graves' hyperthyroidism and ophthalmopathy. Amplified TCR beta CDR3 regions derived from RNA transcripts. Initially, a first-round RT-PCR of the TCR CDR3 employed the HTBI primer set. One entry per CDR3 protein, called by TCRdb with MiXCR from the multiplex PCR reads. The data contain about 400,000 distinct CDR3 sequences, about 14% of them singletons. Source material: blood. The receptors stem from a woman aged 30 to 39 with Graves' ophthalmopathy.

V gene TRBV12-3 or TRBV12-4 combines with J gene TRBJ2-3; D may match TRBD1 or TRBD2 (5 bases each). The CDR3 runs 15 residues. V was pared by 5 bases and J by 0 bases, with 12 bases between. The CDR3 loop is CASSRSRDSTDTQYF. The CDR3 bases are TGTGCCAGCAGTAGATCTCGGGACAGCACAGATACGCAGTATTTT.

In its sample, this clonotype was seen many times. The rearrangement links TRBV11-3 to TRBJ2-1, with 7 nucleotides matching TRBD1. The CDR3 consists of 13 residues. CDR1 is SGHNT, CDR2 YENEEA, per germline. V dropped 5 bases and J dropped 9; count of bases not matched to a gene: 7. The CDR3 reads CASSLNRGREQFF. The CDR3 region has the DNA TGTGCCAGCAGCCTGAACAGGGGACGTGAGCAGTTCTTC.

In its sample, this clonotype was seen many times. The chain recombines TRBV12-3 or TRBV12-4 with TRBJ2-5, with D uncertain. Between the trimmed V and J ends, which lost 6 bases and 3 bases, there was a span of 20 bases. This CDR3 is built from 16 residues. CDR3: CASSPRLDTWEETQYF. The CDR3 bases are TGTGCCAGCAGCCCCCGACTCGATACATGGGAAGAGACCCAGTACTTC.

This clonotype was detected ten times or more. This chain uses TRBV11-2 with TRBJ1-2; D call uncertain. The germline CDR1 and CDR2 sequences are SGHAT and FQNNGV. V dropped 3 bases and J dropped 2 bases, with 22 bases sitting between them. The CDR3 is 18 amino acids. CDR3 nucleotides: TGTGCCAGCAGCTTGGGTTACGGGGAGACATCGAGAAACTATGGCTACACCTTC. Translation gives CASSLGYGETSRNYGYTF.

In its sample, this clonotype was seen many times. The genes are TRBV5-8 and TRBJ2-5; TRBD1 matches at 7 bases. CDR3 length equals 14 residues. V shed 3 bases and J 5 bases; nucleotides not matched to a gene: 7. Germline V lookup: CDR1 SGHTS, CDR2 YDEGEE. DNA of the CDR3: TGTGCCAGCAGCTCGGCGACAGGGTTTGAGACCCAGTACTTC. Protein: CASSSATGFETQYF.

In this sample, this clonotype turned up many times. V usage is TRBV11-3 and J usage is TRBJ2-1; D is perhaps TRBD1 (5 bases). Germline loops: CDR1 SGHNT, CDR2 YENEEA. Trimming removed 1 base at V and 2 bases at J, with 15 bases between. The CDR3 has 17 residues. CDR3 residues: CASSLAPGIGTYNEQFF. The CDR3 nucleotides are TGTGCCAGCAGCTTAGCCCCAGGGATTGGGACCTACAATGAGCAGTTCTTC.

This clonotype was picked up many times. V and J are TRBV11-3 and TRBJ1-1; D is perhaps TRBD1 (5 bases). CDR3 length: 17 residues. CDR1 is SGHNT, CDR2 YENEEA, per germline. With 1 base removed from V and 6 bases from J, the gap between germline ends came to 21 bases. The CDR3 sequence: CASSLVSSGPYGAEAFF. In DNA form, the CDR3 reads TGTGCCAGCAGCTTAGTTTCTTCAGGGCCGTATGGGGCTGAAGCTTTCTTT.

The chain links TRBV19 to TRBJ1-5, with TRBD1 matching over 8 bases. V was pared by 8 bases and J by 2 bases, with 5 bases of the junction left unmatched. The CDR3 is 14 residues long. Germline CDR1 reads LNHDA; CDR2 reads SQIVND (reference sequence). The CDR3 nucleotides read TGTGCCAGTTGGCTACAGGGGGGCAATCAGCCCCAGCATTTT. Encoded protein: CASWLQGGNQPQHF.

This clonotype was observed many times. The V call is TRBV5-1, the J call TRBJ1-6; the D gene is possibly TRBD1 (5 bases). The CDR3 spans 16 residues. V lost 0 bases to trimming and J lost 7 bases, with 14 bases between them. Germline V CDR1 and CDR2: SGHRS, YFSETQ. The CDR3 DNA sequence: TGCGCCAGCAGCTTGGCATCGGGACCTATCAATTCACCCCTCCACTTT. Encoded protein: CASSLASGPINSPLHF.

This clonotype was found many times. The chain links TRBV12-3 or TRBV12-4 to TRBJ1-5; D ambiguous. The ends were cut back, 1 base at V and 9 bases at J, with 7 bases in the middle. CDR3 length: 12 amino acids. Here the CDR3 reads CASSLGFGPQHF. In DNA form, the CDR3 reads TGTGCCAGCAGTTTAGGATTCGGGCCCCAGCATTTT.

The chain has TRBV4-1 and TRBJ1-1, with TRBD1 identical over 7 bases. The V and J ends lost 0 bases and 0 bases, in that order; junction bases with no gene match: 4. The CDR3 totals 16 residues. In germline, CDR1 is MGHRA, CDR2 YSYEKL. The CDR3 DNA reads TGCGCCAGCAGCCAAGAGAACAGGGGATTGAACACTGAAGCTTTCTTT. Its protein is CASSQENRGLNTEAFF.

The chain has TRBV20-1 and TRBJ1-1, with 7 positions matching TRBD1. V lost 8 bases and J lost 4; bases outside the gene matches: 16. The germline gives CDR1 DFQATT, CDR2 SNEGSKA (reference sequence). The CDR3 loop spans 15 amino acids. The CDR3 DNA reads TGCAGTCCAGGGTGGGACAGCCCTGAGGGCACTGAAGCTTTCTTT. It encodes CSPGWDSPEGTEAFF.

This clonotype appeared many times. The chain links TRBV5-6 to TRBJ2-1; D not certain. The length of the CDR3 is 16 residues. From germline, CDR1 is SGHDT and CDR2 YYEEEE. V was cut by 4 bases and J by 1 base, with 15 bases left in between. CDR3 in DNA: TGTGCCAGCAGCCCTGCGGCCCCGACATCCTACAATGAGCAGTTCTTC. Translated, it gives CASSPAAPTSYNEQFF.

The table lists this clonotype with many counts. This sequence joins TRBV7-8 and TRBJ2-7; D possibly uses TRBD1 or TRBD2 (5 bases each). CDR3 size: 13 residues. Trimming took off 4 bases at V and 7 bases at J, with 14 bases between the two ends. Germline V gene lookup returns CDR1 SGHVS and CDR2 FQNEAQ. CDR3 sequence reads: CASSSGTAEEQYF. CDR3 nucleotide sequence: TGTGCCAGCAGCTCTGGGACGGCGGAAGAGCAGTACTTC.

The CDR3 sequence is CASSMGASTDTQYF. The CDR3 DNA sequence: TGTGCCAGTAGTATGGGGGCAAGCACAGATACGCAGTATTTT. The chain recombines TRBV19 with TRBJ2-3; a possible D gene is TRBD1 (6 bases). Germline-derived CDR1 and CDR2 are LNHDA and SQIVND (reference sequence). The CDR3 sequence is 14 residues long. Trimming shortened V by 3 bases and J by 0 bases, and 7 bases separated the two germline ends.

The V gene is TRBV19, the J gene TRBJ1-5; weak D call: TRBD1 (5 bases). The V gene's germline CDR1 is LNHDA and CDR2 SQIVND (reference sequence). The CDR3 covers 16 residues. The V gene lost 4 bases and the J gene lost 5 bases, with 18 bases spanning the gap. CDR3 residues: CASSTLRQTQDQPQHF. CDR3 in DNA: TGTGCCAGTAGTACCCTACGACAGACACAGGATCAGCCCCAGCATTTT.

V usage is TRBV18 and J usage is TRBJ2-3, with D hard to call. Trimming took off 5 bases at V and 0 bases at J, with 18 bases between the two ends. The length of the CDR3 is 17 residues. Germline CDR1 KGHSH, CDR2 LQKENI. In DNA, the CDR3 is TGTGCCAGCTCATGGACCCCAATTCCTTATAGCACAGATACGCAGTATTTT. Protein: CASSWTPIPYSTDTQYF.

This clonotype was seen repeatedly, ten times or more. The genes are TRBV15 and TRBJ1-5; D is uncertain. The CDR3 contains 13 residues. In germline, CDR1 is LNHNV, CDR2 YYDKDF (reference sequence). The V gene lost 5 bases and the J gene lost 2 bases, with 7 bases spanning the gap. The CDR3 spells CATSGIGNQPQHF. The CDR3 coding sequence is TGTGCCACCAGCGGTATCGGCAATCAGCCCCAGCATTTT. Based on the CDR3 plus reference TRBV15 and TRBJ1-5, the full variable domain is DAMVIQNPRYQVTQFGKPVTLSCSQTLNHNVMYWYQQKSSQAPKLLFHYYDKDFNNEADTPDNFQSRRPNTSFCFLDIRSPGLGDTAMYLCATSGIGNQPQHFGDGTRLSIL.

This clonotype was found many times. V and J are TRBV20-1 and TRBJ2-1; D is undetermined. Trimming stripped 2 bases from V and 7 bases from J, with 12 bases between. Germline CDR1 and CDR2: DFQATT and SNEGSKA (reference sequence). The CDR3 loop spans 13 amino acids. CDR3 sequence: CSARLPTPNEQFF. In nucleotides, the CDR3 is TGCAGTGCTAGACTACCTACACCGAATGAGCAGTTCTTC.

This clonotype was seen a few times. The chain is built from TRBV4-2 and TRBJ2-2; 10 bases line up with TRBD2. With V trimmed by 1 base and J by 7 bases, 3 bases remained unmatched. This CDR3 spans 15 amino acids. CDR1 and CDR2 (germline): LGHNA, YNFKEQ. CDR3 nucleotide sequence: TGTGCCAGCAGCCAAGTATTAGCGGGGGGCGGGGAGCTGTTTTTT. Translating gives CASSQVLAGGGELFF.

This clonotype was counted a few times. The chain is built from TRBV7-3 and TRBJ2-1; no clear D gene. The CDR3 extends over 14 amino acids. Trimming stripped 2 bases from V and 9 bases from J, with 14 bases between. CDR1 and CDR2 from the germline V gene are SGHTA and FQGTGA. The CDR3, as DNA: TGTGCCAGCAGCTTAGCCCCCTCGGCGGCTGAGCAGTTCTTC. It encodes CASSLAPSAAEQFF.

This clonotype came up a few times. This clone may be a read error of a much larger clone one base away. This chain connects TRBV15 to TRBJ1-1; D unresolved. The CDR3 has 15 amino acids. CDR1 is LNHNV, CDR2 YYDKDF, per germline (reference sequence). The CDR3 protein is CAASSYTEPHTEAFF. Here the CDR3 DNA reads TGTGCCGCCAGCAGTTATACCGAGCCACACACTGAAGCTTTCTTT. The full variable domain, in which reference TRBV15 and TRBJ1-1 provide the parts outside the CDR3, is DAMVIQNPRYQVTQFGKPVTLSCSQTLNHNVMYWYQQKSSQAPKLLFHYYDKDFNNEADTPDNFQSRRPNTSFCFLDIRSPGLGDTAMYLCAASSYTEPHTEAFFGQGTRLTVV.

This clonotype has ten or more counts. The CDR3 nucleotides read TGTGCCACCCAACGGATGGCCCAGTACTTC. The encoded protein is CATQRMAQYF. The chain is built from TRBV2 and TRBJ2-5; no clear D. The germline gives CDR1 SNHLY, CDR2 FYNNEI. V lost 10 bases and J 9 bases, leaving 12 bases between the germline ends. The CDR3 extends over 10 amino acids.

This clonotype has ten or more counts. The genes are TRBV2 and TRBJ2-3; D ambiguous. Germline CDR1 and CDR2: SNHLY and FYNNEI. The CDR3 runs to 14 residues. The V end was cut by 4 bases, the J end by 3 bases, with 11 bases between. The CDR3 DNA follows: TGTGCCAGCAGTGGTTTGGTAGCTACAGATACGCAGTATTTT. This codes for CASSGLVATDTQYF.

This clonotype was detected ten times or more. The rearrangement links TRBV7-3 to TRBJ2-1, with 11 bases matching TRBD2. The ends lost 5 bases at V and 10 bases at J; junction bases unmatched: 10. The CDR3 contains 15 residues. The germline V gene encodes CDR1 SGHTA and CDR2 FQGTGA. The CDR3 nucleotides read TGTGCCAGCAGCCCCCAACTAGCGGGGGCCCCCGAGCAGTTCTTC. It codes for CASSPQLAGAPEQFF.